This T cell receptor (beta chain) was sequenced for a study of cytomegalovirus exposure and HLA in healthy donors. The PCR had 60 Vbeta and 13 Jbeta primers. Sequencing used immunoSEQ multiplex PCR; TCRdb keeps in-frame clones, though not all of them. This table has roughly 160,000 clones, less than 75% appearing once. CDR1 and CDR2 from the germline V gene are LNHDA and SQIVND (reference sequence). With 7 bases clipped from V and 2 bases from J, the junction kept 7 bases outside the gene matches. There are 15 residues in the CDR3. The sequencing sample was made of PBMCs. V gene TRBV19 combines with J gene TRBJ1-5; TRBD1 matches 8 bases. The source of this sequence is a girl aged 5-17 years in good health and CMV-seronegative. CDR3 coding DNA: TGTGCCAGTACTCCCAGGGGGCCGGGCAATCAGCCCCAGCATTTT. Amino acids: CASTPRGPGNQPQHF.